This TCR beta chain was found in a study of T cells in Graves' hyperthyroidism and ophthalmopathy. The source material, RNA transcripts, was used to amplify TCR beta CDR3 regions. RT-PCR in the first round (using the HTBI primer set) targeted the TCR CDR3. TCRdb processed the multiplex PCR reads anew with MiXCR; each CDR3 protein has one entry. This table has 610,000 or so distinct CDR3 sequences, just over 45% appearing once. The table lists this clonotype with a count of one. Its specificity is not known. Patients aged 18 to 65 had newly diagnosed hyperthyroidism of under 2 months' duration. The CDR3 loop spans 14 amino acids. Trimming pared 4 bases from V and 6 bases from J, leaving 13 bases between. The germline V gene encodes CDR1 LNHDA and CDR2 SQIVND (reference sequence). Study conclusions and caveats: In blood, most of the thyroid clonotypes expanded above 0.001 were also present. From stable hyperthyroidism, ophthalmopathy was set apart by a 13 V-J model.

The source is a woman between 18 and 29 years old with Graves' hyperthyroidism. Sequenced: peripheral blood or thyroid tissue (not recorded which). V gene TRBV19 combines with J gene TRBJ1-5, with D maybe TRBD1 (5 bases). CDR3 protein: CASSNTGTTQPQHF. CDR3 sequence (DNA): TGTGCCAGTAGTAATACCGGGACCACTCAGCCCCAGCATTTT.